The sequence of this T cell receptor (beta chain) was determined in a study listed by TCRdb under 2016. This clonotype was observed at least ten times. The specificity of this receptor is unknown. No qualities accompany the bases; no much larger clone lies one base away. Library preparation employed RT-PCR. The reads were generated on an Illumina MiSeq. The raw public reads went through TCRdb reprocessing: fastp at Q25, MiXCR clone calling, in-frame beta chains kept. One record per CDR3 amino acid sequence lists the most common genes and DNA. The sample includes about 680,000 distinct CDR3 sequences, with over 12% observed a single time. 3.6% of the sample rests with the top ten. Counted from cysteine to phenylalanine, this CDR3 has 13 amino acids. The only DNA kept is the CDR3, 39 bases in frame from the first base. Germline trimming amounts to 4 bases on V and 5 bases on J, with 1 as the count of junction bases outside the gene matches. For CDR1 and CDR2, the germline V gene (reference sequence) lists WNHNN and SYGVQD.

The V and J segments used are TRBV10-1 and TRBJ2-4; 8 nucleotides in the junction match TRBD1. This receptor was identified in a female donor in good health, serving as a healthy control. The source material was memory CD4+ T cells from blood. The nucleotides are TGCGCCAGCAGTGCGACAGGGGAAAACATTCAGTACTTC. Its product reads: CASSATGENIQYF.